This T cell receptor beta chain appears in the sequencing data of a study of PD-L1 blockade in urothelial cancer. The count of this clone is one. The CDR3 contains 13 residues. Trimming took off 8 bases at V and 4 bases at J, with 12 bases between the two ends. The V gene's germline CDR1 is MNHEY and CDR2 SVGAGI. Repertoires were generated with immunoSEQ multiplex PCR, while TCRdb's copy carries only in-frame clones and drops some. Among about 80,000 clones listed, roughly nine tenths were seen once. The source material was PBMCs, sampled around atezolizumab (anti-PD-L1) treatment. V usage is TRBV6-5 and J usage is TRBJ2-1; D is unresolved. This clonotype originated in an older woman with urothelial cancer. CDR3 loop: CASSRATYNEQFF. The CDR3 DNA follows: TGTGCCAGCTCAAGAGCGACTTACAATGAGCAGTTCTTC.